The 21 T cell receptor beta chains reported below all come from one sample, sequenced in a study of beta chain features in type 1 diabetes. Sequenced material consisted of expressed TCRB transcripts (all of the isolated RNA was reverse transcribed). TCRdb's copy holds only in-frame clones and misses some; the assay was immunoSEQ multiplex PCR. The table shows under 500,000 clones, with approximately 31% occurring only once. Sequenced: naive CD4+ T cells from blood. The origin of the receptors is a man aged 18 to 29 in good health.

The chain employs TRBV28 and TRBJ2-7; no definite D call. The CDR3 runs 13 residues. CDR1 is MDHEN, CDR2 SYDVKM, per germline. Deletions cut 7 bases from V and 5 bases from J, with 15 bases between. The CDR3 reads CASTYRRVNEQYF. The DNA of the CDR3 is TGTGCCAGCACCTATCGGCGAGTTAACGAGCAGTACTTC.

The J gene is TRBJ2-3, the V gene TRBV5-4; D gene uncertain. This CDR3 has 14 amino acids. CDR1 and CDR2 (germline): SGHNT, YYREEE (reference sequence). Trimming removed 2 bases at V and 0 bases at J, with 7 bases between. DNA for the CDR3: TGTGCCAGCAGCTTACCAGGAAGCACAGATACGCAGTATTTT. The encoded protein is CASSLPGSTDTQYF. Full variable domain (missing parts from reference TRBV5-4 and TRBJ2-3): ETGVTQSPTHLIKTRGQQVTLRCSSQSGHNTVSWYQQALGQGPQFIFQYYREEENGRGNFPPRFSGLQFPNYSSELNVNALELDDSALYLCASSLPGSTDTQYFGPGTRLTVL.

This clone came up a few times. As DNA, the CDR3 is TGTGCCAGCAGCGTACAACCGACAGGGTCCTCCTACGAGCAGTACTTC. The encoded protein is CASSVQPTGSSYEQYF. J is TRBJ2-7 and V is TRBV9; TRBD1 agrees at 7 bases. The CDR3 has 16 amino acids. V was clipped by 1 base and J by 0 bases; unmatched bases: 7. CDR1 and CDR2 (germline): SGDLS, YYNGEE.

The chain employs TRBV5-4 and TRBJ2-7, with D unresolved. Per the germline V gene, CDR1 is SGHNT and CDR2 is YYREEE (reference sequence). The CDR3 loop spans 13 amino acids. The ends were cut back, 3 bases at V and 1 base at J, with 8 bases in the middle. In nucleotides, the CDR3 is TGTGCCAGCAGCTCCCAGAAATCCTACGAGCAGTACTTC. Protein sequence: CASSSQKSYEQYF.

The chain is built from TRBV30 and TRBJ2-3; 8 nucleotides agree with TRBD2. V was clipped by 3 bases and J by 3 bases; unmatched bases: 2. This CDR3 has 13 residues. Germline V gives CDR1 GTSNPN, CDR2 SVGIG (reference sequence). The CDR3 here is CAWRPSGTDTQYF. In DNA, the CDR3 is TGTGCCTGGAGGCCTAGCGGGACAGATACGCAGTATTTT.

V is TRBV18 and J is TRBJ2-1; 11 bases map to TRBD2. The V segment lost 1 base and the J segment 6 bases; nucleotides outside the gene matches: 5. This CDR3 has 16 residues. Per the germline V gene, CDR1 is KGHSH and CDR2 is LQKENI. DNA of the CDR3: TGTGCCAGCTCACCACGCACTAGCGGGAGTGGCAATGAGCAGTTCTTC. Translated: CASSPRTSGSGNEQFF.

In nucleotides, the CDR3 is TGTGCCAGCAGCCCCCGGACCTCCCCACTCTCTGGGGCCAACGTCCTGACTTTC. Protein: CASSPRTSPLSGANVLTF. V usage is TRBV7-3 and J usage is TRBJ2-6; D unresolved. This CDR3 region has 18 residues. Germline-derived CDR1 and CDR2 are SGHTA and FQGTGA. The ends were cut back, 5 bases at V and 0 bases at J, with 17 bases in the middle.

The rearrangement uses TRBV7-2 and TRBJ2-7; TRBD2 agrees at 8 bases. This CDR3 has 15 residues. V shed 6 bases, J shed 5 bases, and the junction held 12 bases outside the gene matches. Per germline, CDR1 SGHTA and CDR2 FQGNSA. In nucleotides, the CDR3 is TGTGCCAGCAGTTCAGGGGCGGCGGGAGGTCACGAGCAGTACTTC. This gives the protein CASSSGAAGGHEQYF.

This clone was seen more than once but under ten times. CDR3 in amino acids: CASSLKSGREEEEQFF. CDR3 nucleotides: TGTGCCAGCAGCTTAAAATCGGGCCGGGAGGAAGAGGAGCAGTTCTTC. The chain employs TRBV13 and TRBJ2-1; 7 bases fit TRBD2. Germline lookup yields CDR1 PRHDT and CDR2 FYEKMQ (reference sequence). The CDR3 has 16 amino acids. With 2 bases clipped from V and 10 bases from J, the junction kept 14 bases outside the gene matches.

This clone was detected a few times. The chain links TRBV20-1 to TRBJ1-4; no firm D call. This CDR3 is built from 11 residues. Trimming left V 0 bases short and J 5 bases short, with 1 base between. Germline CDR1 and CDR2: DFQATT and SNEGSKA (reference sequence). DNA of the CDR3: TGCAGTGCTAGAGAAAATGAAAAACTGTTTTTT. Protein: CSARENEKLFF.

The J gene is TRBJ2-3, the V gene TRBV9; 12 nucleotides line up with TRBD2. The CDR3 is 17 amino acids. Germline CDR1 SGDLS, CDR2 YYNGEE. J gave up 7 bases and V 1 base, and 10 bases lay outside the gene matches. This CDR3 reads CASSVPRGLAGDNTQYF. The DNA of the CDR3 is TGTGCCAGCAGCGTACCGAGGGGACTAGCGGGTGACAATACGCAGTATTTT. Combining the CDR3 with reference TRBV9 and TRBJ2-3 gives the whole variable domain DSGVTQTPKHLITATGQRVTLRCSPRSGDLSVYWYQQSLDQGLQFLIQYYNGEERAKGNILERFSAQQFPDLHSELNLSSLELGDSALYFCASSVPRGLAGDNTQYFGPGTRLTVL.

The chain has TRBV5-1 and TRBJ2-7, with TRBD2 matching over 7 bases. CDR3 length: 14 amino acids. Germline V gene sequence: CDR1 SGHRS, CDR2 YFSETQ. Trimming cost V 2 bases and J 3 bases; bases outside gene matches: 5. The CDR3 DNA sequence: TGCGCCAGCAGCTTTGCGGGAGATCTCTACGAGCAGTACTTC. Translation: CASSFAGDLYEQYF. The entire variable domain, with the rest obtained from reference TRBV5-1 and TRBJ2-7, is as follows: KAGVTQTPRYLIKTRGQQVTLSCSPISGHRSVSWYQQTPGQGLQFLFEYFSETQRNKGNFPGRFSGRQFSNSRSEMNVSTLELGDSALYLCASSFAGDLYEQYFGPGTRLTVT.

This clone was seen a few times. The chain combines TRBV4-1 with TRBJ2-1; D may correspond to TRBD1 or TRBD2 (5 bases each). The CDR3 runs 14 residues. V was pared by 0 bases and J by 10 bases, with 13 bases between. Per germline, CDR1 MGHRA and CDR2 YSYEKL. This CDR3 reads CASSQEGLGTEQFF. The CDR3 DNA sequence: TGCGCCAGCAGCCAAGAAGGTCTCGGGACCGAGCAGTTCTTC.

V is TRBV5-1 and J is TRBJ1-2, with D tentatively TRBD1 (5 bases). V was cut by 4 bases and J by 4 bases, with 17 bases left in between. The CDR3 loop spans 15 amino acids. Per the germline V gene, CDR1 is SGHRS and CDR2 is YFSETQ. The CDR3 spells CASSEGHPAGYGYTF. The CDR3 DNA is TGCGCCAGCAGCGAAGGACACCCTGCTGGCTATGGCTACACCTTC.

This sequence joins TRBV9 and TRBJ1-4, with D unresolved. The CDR3 is made up of 15 amino acids. V was shortened by 2 bases and J by 0 bases, with 8 bases between the two germline ends. CDR1 SGDLS and CDR2 YYNGEE come from the germline V gene. CDR3 region: CASSVLPATNEKLFF. CDR3 bases: TGTGCCAGCAGCGTCCTCCCAGCAACTAATGAAAAACTGTTTTTT.

The rearrangement uses TRBV5-1 and TRBJ2-6; no reliable D call. The CDR3 is made up of 14 amino acids. The ends were cut back, 0 bases at V and 2 bases at J, with 3 bases in the middle. Germline-derived CDR1 and CDR2 are SGHRS and YFSETQ. CDR3 DNA sequence: TGCGCCAGCAGCTTGGATACTGGGGCCAACGTCCTGACTTTC. Translating it yields CASSLDTGANVLTF.

In this sample, this clone turned up a few times. The chain has TRBV7-9 and TRBJ2-1; D is undetermined. CDR1 and CDR2 from the germline V gene are SEHNR and FQNEAQ (reference sequence). Trimming shortened V by 7 bases and J by 5 bases, and 3 bases separated the two germline ends. The CDR3 contains 10 residues. The chain's CDR3 is CASTDNEQFF. Here the CDR3 DNA reads TGTGCCAGCACCGACAATGAGCAGTTCTTC.

The rearrangement joins TRBV7-6 to TRBJ2-3; D is unresolved. V was cut by 2 bases and J by 2 bases, with 8 bases left in between. CDR3 size: 14 residues. CDR1 and CDR2 from the germline V gene are SGHVS and FNYEAQ. As DNA, the CDR3 is TGTGCCAGCAGCTTAAGTGGGTCCACAGATACGCAGTATTTT. Protein product: CASSLSGSTDTQYF.

The chain couples TRBV4-2 to TRBJ2-7; 8 nucleotides agree with TRBD2. Looked up from germline, CDR1 is LGHNA and CDR2 is YNFKEQ. CDR3 length: 14 residues. V gave up 3 bases and J gave up 0 bases; unmatched junction bases: 1. DNA for the CDR3: TGTGCCAGCAGCCAGAGCGGGAGCTCCTACGAGCAGTACTTC. Protein sequence: CASSQSGSSYEQYF.

This clone turned up a few times. This specimen includes other DNA sequences encoding the same CDR3. The chain couples TRBV2 to TRBJ2-5; D is undetermined. With 6 bases removed from V and 0 bases from J, the gap between germline ends came to 2 bases. This CDR3 has 11 residues. The germline V gene encodes CDR1 SNHLY and CDR2 FYNNEI. As DNA, the CDR3 is TGTGCCAGCAGCTACCAAGAGACCCAGTACTTC. Translated, it gives CASSYQETQYF.

The chain links TRBV9 to TRBJ2-5, with 8 bases that match TRBD2. The trim removed 2 bases at V and 4 bases at J, leaving 7 bases unmatched. CDR1 and CDR2 (germline): SGDLS, YYNGEE. The CDR3 covers 15 residues. The CDR3 DNA sequence: TGTGCCAGCAGCGTTAGCGGGGTGGGGTCAGAGACCCAGTACTTC. It specifies CASSVSGVGSETQYF.